This entry features one T cell receptor (beta chain) sequence. Data came from immunoSEQ multiplex PCR; TCRdb stores just in-frame clones and leaves some out. The sample lists over a million clones, around three quarters seen once, with roughly 0.61% in the top ten. The data belong to a study of shared clonotypes between healthy human individuals. The CDR3 consists of 16 residues. The V segment lost 4 bases and the J segment 6 bases; nucleotides outside the gene matches: 7. In germline, CDR1 is SGHTA, CDR2 FQGNSA. This chain links TRBV7-2 with TRBJ2-2; 11 bases are shared with TRBD2. The receptor comes from a man between 18 and 29 years old in good health. Some clones in this sample may be carry-over from other donors' samples. Material: memory CD4+ T cells from PBMCs. Subset reported: CD45RA-negative fraction. The CDR3 bases are TGTGCCAGCAGCTCCCTAGCGGGAGGATTTGCCGGGGAGCTGTTTTTT. Translating it yields CASSSLAGGFAGELFF.